This TCR beta chain was observed in a study of T cell responses to AZD1222 COVID-19 vaccine. Study-wide results and limits: Donors were chiefly white British, with a greater number of females, and clonal diversity was perhaps underestimated. Spike-specific TCR breadth and depth went up after people got two AZD1222 doses.

This clone was seen once. Its antigen remains unidentified. Clones were read by immunoSEQ multiplex PCR, and TCRdb kept only the in-frame ones, dropping some. The table lists approximately 120,000 clones, about nine tenths of them singletons. Here the sequenced sample was peripheral blood, taken 28 days after the second AZD1222 dose. The sequence derives from an adult who received the AZD1222 COVID-19 vaccine.

CDR3 in amino acids: CSGGQGGVGELFF. DNA of the CDR3: TGCAGCGGAGGACAGGGAGGGGTCGGGGAGCTGTTTTTT. The chain recombines TRBV29-1 with TRBJ2-2, with D possibly matching TRBD1 (8 bases). The length of the CDR3 is 13 residues. CDR1 is SQVTM, CDR2 ANQGSEA, per germline. V was pared by 7 bases and J by 7 bases, with 16 bases between.